The T cell receptor beta chain described here comes from a study of human T cells and chemical hapten exposure. Study as a whole: Patch tests applied 0.01% DPC to the upper back and were scored after 6 days.

From germline, CDR1 is SGHDT and CDR2 YYEEEE. Trimming took 3 bases from V and 4 from J; bases not matched to a gene: 16. The CDR3 covers 17 residues. This clonotype was counted many times. The antigen is not known. Time point described: pre-sensitization, week 0. The treatment was: therapeutic diphenylcyclopropenone sensitization with weekly scalp DPC. Study-wide points: Those TCRs sitting above 1 in 1000 frequency stayed the same with DPC sensitization. With alopecia, donors may have immune responses unlike healthy people's.

Each CDR3 protein gets one entry after TCRdb re-called the RACE reads with MiXCR. The sample contains tens of thousands of distinct CDR3 sequences, 9.5% to 10% of which appear only once. The sequencing used whole blood, collected in connection with sensitization to the hapten diphenylcyclopropenone (DPC). This chain links TRBV5-6 with TRBJ2-7, with 7 positions matching TRBD1. The sequence was collected from a man aged 35-49 years with alopecia areata. Some clones in this sample may be carry-over from other donors' samples. CDR3 region: CASSSMGETGLGYEQYF. CDR3 nucleotides: TGTGCCAGCAGCTCCATGGGGGAGACAGGGCTTGGGTACGAGCAGTACTTC.